This T cell receptor beta chain stems from a study of T cells in Graves' hyperthyroidism and ophthalmopathy. The source material, RNA transcripts, was used to amplify TCR beta CDR3 regions. When the TCR CDR3 underwent first-round RT-PCR, the HTBI primer set was used. Via MiXCR, TCRdb re-called the multiplex PCR reads, giving one row per CDR3 protein. The profile covers around 600,000 distinct CDR3 sequences, with roughly 45% appearing a single time and roughly 6.5% taken by the ten largest. Study results and limitations: Blood also contained most expanded thyroid clonotypes above 0.001.

V was cut by 5 bases and J by 12 bases, with 23 bases left in between. This CDR3 comprises 16 residues. Germline V gene lookup returns CDR1 SEHNR and CDR2 FQNEAQ (reference sequence). This clonotype was seen only a few times. Its antigen is not known. The clonotype was recovered from an adult man with Graves' disease, either hyperthyroidism or ophthalmopathy (not recorded which). The sample consisted of peripheral blood or thyroid tissue (not recorded which). This sequence joins TRBV7-9 and TRBJ1-6; no clear D. The CDR3 DNA follows: TGTGCCAGCAGCCAAGTTTTGAACGTCGGAACCATACCCCTCCACTTT. Its protein product is CASSQVLNVGTIPLHF.